Listed below are T cell receptor beta chains from one sample, sequenced in a study of early stage breast cancer tumors. Assay used: immunoSEQ multiplex PCR; TCRdb lists only in-frame clones, some missing. The sample comprises fewer than 50,000 clones, approximately 78% of which are singletons, and about 7.8% rests with the top ten. Material for sequencing was blood. The source is a person aged 45-60 years with breast cancer. Both conserved end residues are part of each CDR3. Each record gives: V gene, D gene, clone size, J gene, CDR3 protein, CDR3 DNA. A D gene is named only where the DNA matches it firmly. The size entry is marked missing in some rows and otherwise reads once, few, many or a size class.

>TRBV7-2|TRBD1|NA|TRBJ1-2
CASRGAGGAGYGYTF
TGTGCCAGCAGAGGGGCAGGGGGCGCGGGCTATGGCTACACCTTC
>TRBV11-3|TRBD2|NA|TRBJ2-3
CASSTRAGDTDTQYF
TGTGCCAGCAGCACCCGGGCGGGAGACACAGATACGCAGTATTTT
>TRBV10-3|NA|NA|TRBJ2-1
CAISESGVTNEQFF
TGTGCCATCAGTGAGTCGGGAGTAACAAATGAGCAGTTCTTC
>TRBV11-3|TRBD1|NA|TRBJ2-2
CASRPTGTGELFF
TGTGCCAGCAGACCGACAGGGACCGGGGAGCTGTTTTTT
>TRBV10-3|NA|NA|TRBJ2-7
CAISDNYEQYF
TGTGCCATCAGTGACAACTACGAGCAGTACTTC
>TRBV10-1|TRBD1|few|TRBJ2-7
CASSPGQNYEQYF
TGCGCCAGCAGCCCGGGACAGAACTACGAGCAGTACTTC
>TRBV18|NA|NA|TRBJ1-3
CASSPDRSPSGNTIYF
TGTGCCAGCTCACCAGACAGATCACCCTCTGGAAACACCATATATTTT
>TRBV7-9|NA|NA|TRBJ2-7
CASSLGLSSYEQYF
TGTGCCAGCAGCTTAGGTCTGAGCTCCTACGAGCAGTACTTC
>TRBV5-5|TRBD2|NA|TRBJ2-5
CASSFSGDLSETQYF
TGTGCCAGCAGCTTTAGCGGGGATCTGTCGGAGACCCAGTACTTC
>TRBV30|NA|few|TRBJ1-1
CAWREATEAFF
TGTGCCTGGAGGGAGGCCACTGAAGCTTTCTTT
>TRBV13|TRBD2|NA|TRBJ2-7
CASSPSGRGYEQYF
TGTGCCAGCAGCCCCTCCGGGAGGGGGTACGAGCAGTACTTC
>TRBV5-1|TRBD1|NA|TRBJ1-2
CASSPGQGNYGYTF
TGCGCCAGCAGCCCGGGACAGGGGAACTATGGCTACACCTTC
>TRBV6-1|NA|NA|TRBJ1-5
CASRSGRNNQPQHF
TGTGCCAGCAGGTCGGGTCGTAACAATCAGCCCCAGCATTTT
>TRBV2|NA|few|TRBJ1-6
CASRRSSYNSPLHF
TGTGCCAGCAGGAGGAGCTCCTATAATTCACCCCTCCACTTT
>TRBV7-2|NA|NA|TRBJ2-3
CASSNYERAQYF
TGTGCCAGCAGCAACTACGAGCGGGCGCAGTATTTT